This T cell receptor (beta chain) comes out of a study of graft-versus-host responses after intestinal transplantation. Overall study context: Each recipient received a multivisceral, liver-intestinal, or isolated intestinal graft. Recipients across the board were started on anti-thymocyte globulin induction, then kept on tacrolimus and steroids for 2 to 4 years. Overall study results and limits: Peak levels of circulating GvH clones tracked with early post-transplant HvG declines.

To note about this clone: Its specificity is unknown.

The CDR3 consists of 15 residues. V shed 7 bases and J shed 2 bases, with 18 bases lying between them. The V gene's germline CDR1 is SNHLY and CDR2 FYNNEI. TCRdb's copy holds only in-frame clones and misses some; the assay was immunoSEQ multiplex PCR. The sample consists of about 130,000 clones, just over 90% of them appearing once. The origin of this receptor is a human donor who received an intestinal transplant. The rearrangement joins TRBV2 to TRBJ2-7; TRBD1 is a possible D gene (5 bases). Specimen: unstimulated CD4+ T cells sorted from spleen or lymph node cells, collected before intestinal transplant. For the CDR3, the DNA is TGTGCCAGCACTCGAGACAGCCAACAAACCTACGAGCAGTACTTC. It encodes CASTRDSQQTYEQYF.